These 13 T cell receptor beta chains originate from one sample sequenced in a study of OX40 agonist ivuxolimab in advanced cancers. Assay used: immunoSEQ multiplex PCR; TCRdb lists only in-frame clones, some missing. The sample gives roughly 36,000 clones, under 85% of which show up once; 12% is in the top ten. Sample: CD4+ or CD8+ T cells sorted from blood, taken in a trial of the OX40 agonist ivuxolimab. The receptor set was obtained from an adult with an advanced solid tumor such as melanoma, head and neck, liver or kidney cancer.

The genes are TRBV9 and TRBJ2-5; weak D call: TRBD1 (6 bases). The J call may be faulty, since TRBJ2-7 better matches the DNA end. Per the germline V gene, CDR1 is SGDLS and CDR2 is YYNGEE. This CDR3 has 14 amino acids. CDR3 residues: CASSVGVQGYEQYF. The CDR3, as DNA: TGTGCCAGCAGCGTAGGAGTTCAGGGGTACGAGCAGTACTTC.

This clone was recorded once. The chain is built from TRBV19 and TRBJ2-2; 13 bases map to TRBD2. Germline V gene sequence: CDR1 LNHDA, CDR2 SQIVND (reference sequence). The CDR3 spans 17 residues. After removal of 6 bases from V and 4 bases from J, the junction contained 8 bases not matched to a gene. The CDR3 loop reads CASSPGLAGRGTGELFF. The CDR3 bases are TGTGCCAGTAGCCCGGGACTAGCGGGGAGGGGCACCGGGGAGCTGTTTTTT.

This clone is medium-sized in the sample. This chain links TRBV7-3 with TRBJ1-1, with a weak D call TRBD1 (6 bases). Between the trimmed V and J ends, which lost 4 bases and 2 bases, there was a span of 8 bases. Germline CDR1 SGHTA, CDR2 FQGTGA. This CDR3 is 13 amino acids long. This CDR3 reads CASSYRANTEAFF. The CDR3 DNA reads as TGTGCCAGCAGCTACAGGGCTAACACTGAAGCTTTCTTT.

This chain's CDR3 is CASPPAGGGTDTQYF. As DNA, the CDR3 is TGTGCCTCACCCCCAGCTGGCGGGGGCACAGATACGCAGTATTTT. The chain has TRBV30 and TRBJ2-3; D is perhaps TRBD2 (6 bases). V dropped 7 bases and J dropped 1 base, with 18 bases sitting between them. The CDR3 runs 15 residues. CDR1 is GTSNPN, CDR2 SVGIG, per germline (reference sequence).

This chain connects TRBV5-1 to TRBJ1-4, with D uncertain. The CDR3 has 15 amino acids. The V and J ends lost 2 bases and 7 bases respectively, with 15 bases between them. The germline V gene encodes CDR1 SGHRS and CDR2 YFSETQ. CDR3 sequence (DNA): TGCGCCAGCAGCTTTAGCCAAGGGATACGTGAAAAACTGTTTTTT. Its translation: CASSFSQGIREKLFF.

This clone was found a few times. CDR3 region: CASSLGSGKLFF. CDR3 sequence (DNA): TGTGCCAGCAGCTTAGGGTCTGGAAAACTGTTTTTT. V gene TRBV7-8 combines with J gene TRBJ1-4; D is unclear. The CDR3 has 12 amino acids. Germline V gives CDR1 SGHVS, CDR2 FQNEAQ. V lost 1 base and J lost 10, with 7 bases in between.

This chain joins TRBV7-9 and TRBJ2-5; 7 bases map to TRBD1. Unmatched junction bases numbered 5, after V lost 5 bases and J lost 2 bases. Germline V lookup: CDR1 SEHNR, CDR2 FQNEAQ (reference sequence). This CDR3 contains 14 residues. DNA for the CDR3: TGTGCCAGCAGCCAAGGCAGGGGGCAAGAGACCCAGTACTTC. It yields the protein CASSQGRGQETQYF.

This chain uses TRBV15 with TRBJ2-3; D unclear. Trimming cost V 4 bases and J 0 bases, with 14 bases left between them. Germline-derived CDR1 and CDR2 are LNHNV and YYDKDF (reference sequence). CDR3 length: 16 residues. The CDR3 DNA reads as TGTGCCACCAGCAACCGGACGCGACCTAGCACAGATACGCAGTATTTT. This sequence encodes CATSNRTRPSTDTQYF.

J is TRBJ2-1 and V is TRBV9; tentative D call: TRBD1 (6 bases). Per germline, CDR1 SGDLS and CDR2 YYNGEE. The V and J ends lost 0 bases and 9 bases respectively, with 13 bases between them. CDR3 length: 14 amino acids. The CDR3 DNA reads as TGTGCCAGCAGCGTAGTAGCAGGGGTGGGTGAGCAGTTCTTC. Its protein product is CASSVVAGVGEQFF.

This clone has just one count. V usage is TRBV6-5 and J usage is TRBJ1-3; D is possibly TRBD1 (5 bases). The CDR3 runs to 15 residues. V was pared by 6 bases and J by 2 bases, with 14 bases between. Germline V gene lookup returns CDR1 MNHEY and CDR2 SVGAGI. The CDR3, as DNA: TGTGCCAGCAGAGGCCAGGGAACAACTGGAAACACCATATATTTT. The encoded protein is CASRGQGTTGNTIYF.

The chain uses TRBV30 and TRBJ2-3; 10 bases line up with TRBD2. Germline CDR1 reads GTSNPN; CDR2 reads SVGIG (reference sequence). The ends lost 8 bases at V and 2 bases at J; junction bases unmatched: 7. This CDR3 comprises 14 residues. CDR3 region: CAARTSGHTDTQYF. The CDR3 nucleotides are TGTGCCGCCCGGACTAGCGGCCACACAGATACGCAGTATTTT. The full variable domain, rest sourced from reference TRBV30 and TRBJ2-3, is SQTIHQWPATLVQPVGSPLSLECTVEGTSNPNLYWYRQAAGRGLQLLFYSVGIGQISSEVPQNLSASRPQDRQFILSSKKLLLSDSGFYLCAARTSGHTDTQYFGPGTRLTVL.

The genes are TRBV11-2 and TRBJ2-3; possibly TRBD2 for D (6 bases). V was trimmed by 3 bases and J by 1 base, leaving 11 bases between them. This CDR3 has 15 residues. Germline V lookup: CDR1 SGHAT, CDR2 FQNNGV. The chain's CDR3 is CASSLVGGGTDTQYF. The CDR3 region has the DNA TGTGCCAGCAGCTTGGTGGGCGGGGGCACAGATACGCAGTATTTT.

V gene TRBV18 combines with J gene TRBJ1-1, with D perhaps TRBD1 (5 bases). V shed 4 bases and J shed 6 bases, with 15 bases lying between them. The length of the CDR3 is 14 residues. The germline gives CDR1 KGHSH, CDR2 LQKENI. The CDR3 is CASSLTGTLAEAFF. The CDR3 DNA sequence: TGTGCCAGCTCACTAACCGGGACGTTGGCTGAAGCTTTCTTT.